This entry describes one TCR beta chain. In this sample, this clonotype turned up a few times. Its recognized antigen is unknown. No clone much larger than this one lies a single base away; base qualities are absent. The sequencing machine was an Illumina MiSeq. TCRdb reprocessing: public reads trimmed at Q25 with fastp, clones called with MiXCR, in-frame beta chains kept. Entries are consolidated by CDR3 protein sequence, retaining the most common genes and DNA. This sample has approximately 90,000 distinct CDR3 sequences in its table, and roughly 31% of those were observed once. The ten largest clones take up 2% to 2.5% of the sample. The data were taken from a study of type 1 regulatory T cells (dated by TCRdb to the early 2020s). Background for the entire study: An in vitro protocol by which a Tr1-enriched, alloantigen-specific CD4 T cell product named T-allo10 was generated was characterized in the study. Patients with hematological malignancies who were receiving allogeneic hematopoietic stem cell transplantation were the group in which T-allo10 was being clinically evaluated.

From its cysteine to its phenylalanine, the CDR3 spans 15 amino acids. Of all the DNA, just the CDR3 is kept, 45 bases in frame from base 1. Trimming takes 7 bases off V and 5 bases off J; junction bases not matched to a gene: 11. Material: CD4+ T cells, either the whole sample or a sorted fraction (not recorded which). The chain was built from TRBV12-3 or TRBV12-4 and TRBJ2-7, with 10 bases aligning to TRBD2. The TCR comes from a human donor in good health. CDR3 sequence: CASTNLAGEYHEQYF. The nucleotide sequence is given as TGTGCCAGCACCAACCTAGCGGGAGAGTATCACGAGCAGTACTTC.